This entry concerns a single T cell receptor beta chain. Its antigen is still unknown. PCR was performed using 60 Vbeta and 13 Jbeta primers. The method was immunoSEQ multiplex PCR; TCRdb's version includes in-frame clones alone and lacks a portion of them. This table has under 200,000 clones, over 70% appearing once. V lost 0 bases and J lost 7, with 2 bases in between. Germline lookup yields CDR1 SGDLS and CDR2 YYNGEE. CDR3 length equals 11 residues. This sample stems from a study of cytomegalovirus exposure and HLA in healthy donors. Study findings and constraints: In a later analysis, about 17,000 TCR beta sequences were associated with HLA alleles at 0.05 false discovery rate. Later on, a genetic analysis was performed. It linked a missense variant in DCLRE1C with V- and J-gene trimming of TCR beta. Presence/absence analyses supposed approximately even sequencing depth among donors.

V gene TRBV9 combines with J gene TRBJ2-1; D ambiguous. Material for sequencing was PBMCs. The clonotype comes from a woman between 45 and 60 years old in good health and CMV-seropositive. CDR3: CASSVANEQFF. The CDR3 DNA sequence: TGTGCCAGCAGCGTAGCGAATGAGCAGTTCTTC.